A single sample gave rise to the 19 T cell receptor beta chains below, sequenced in a study of T cell responses to AZD1222 COVID-19 vaccine (dated by TCRdb to 2020 to 2023). Interpreted using the paper, the time point label stands for: about 28 days (+/-7) after the second vaccine dose. Library method: the immunoSEQ multiplex PCR assay. The table comes from immuneACCESS by way of TCRdb, which keeps in-frame sequences with V and J called. Part of the clones is missing from these tables; in studies checked, under half for an unresolved V gene and the rest for unknown reasons. The sample contains approximately 79,000 clones, about four fifths of them found a single time. The ten largest account for 1.3% of the sample. Here the sequenced sample was peripheral blood, taken 28 days after the second AZD1222 dose. Receptors were obtained from an adult who received the AZD1222 COVID-19 vaccine.

The chain combines TRBV28 with TRBJ2-1, with 8 bases that match TRBD1. Losses at the gene ends were 5 bases for V and 7 bases for J; bases not matched to a gene: 7. Per germline, CDR1 MDHEN and CDR2 SYDVKM. The length of the CDR3 is 14 residues. DNA of the CDR3: TGTGCCAGCAGTCCCGGGACAGGCGGAAATGAGCAGTTCTTC. Translating it yields CASSPGTGGNEQFF.

The rearrangement joins TRBV7-2 to TRBJ1-2; 7 bases agree with TRBD1. CDR3 size: 15 residues. After removal of 6 bases from V and 2 bases from J, the junction contained 9 bases not matched to a gene. The germline CDR1 and CDR2 sequences are SGHTA and FQGNSA. Here the CDR3 reads CASRPPGTVNYGYTF. CDR3 in DNA: TGTGCCAGCAGACCACCCGGGACAGTAAACTATGGCTACACCTTC.

The rearrangement uses TRBV28 and TRBJ1-2; a possible D gene is TRBD1 (5 bases). Trimming removed 4 bases at V and 11 bases at J, with 14 bases between. CDR1 is MDHEN, CDR2 SYDVKM, per germline. This CDR3 comprises 12 residues. CDR3 sequence (DNA): TGTGCCAGCAGTTCCCAGCTATGGGGGTACACCTTC. Protein product: CASSSQLWGYTF.

This chain joins TRBV4-2 and TRBJ1-1; D is undetermined. Trimming left V 0 bases short and J 3 bases short, with 11 bases between. CDR1 is LGHNA, CDR2 YNFKEQ, per germline. The CDR3 has 15 amino acids. DNA of the CDR3: TGTGCCAGCAGCCAAGACGGGTCAGATGACACTGAAGCTTTCTTT. Amino acids: CASSQDGSDDTEAFF.

This rearrangement joins TRBV19 to TRBJ2-2; perhaps TRBD2 as D (6 bases). Trimming pared 3 bases from V and 6 bases from J, leaving 11 bases between. CDR1 is LNHDA and CDR2 is SQIVND in the germline V gene (reference sequence). There are 14 residues in the CDR3. The CDR3 sequence: CASSMNRGSGELFF. In DNA form, the CDR3 reads TGTGCCAGTAGTATGAATCGGGGGTCCGGGGAGCTGTTTTTT.

The chain recombines TRBV19 with TRBJ1-6; D unclear. Trimming took 6 bases from V and 0 from J, leaving 15 bases between them. This CDR3 region has 17 residues. CDR1 is LNHDA, CDR2 SQIVND, per germline (reference sequence). The CDR3 DNA is TGTGCCAGTAGCTCTCGTCGAGGGAGCTCCTATAATTCACCCCTCCACTTT. Its translation: CASSSRRGSSYNSPLHF.

The chain has TRBV18 and TRBJ1-2; tentative D call: TRBD1 (5 bases). V lost 1 base to trimming and J lost 6 bases, with 9 bases between them. Germline V gives CDR1 KGHSH, CDR2 LQKENI. This CDR3 is 13 amino acids long. DNA for the CDR3: TGTGCCAGCTCACCACTCCAGGGAGATGGCTACACCTTC. Amino acid sequence: CASSPLQGDGYTF. Full variable domain (rest looked up from reference TRBV18 and TRBJ1-2): NAGVMQNPRHLVRRRGQEARLRCSPMKGHSHVYWYRQLPEEGLKFMVYLQKENIIDESGMPKERFSAEFPKEGPSILRIQQVVRGDSAAYFCASSPLQGDGYTFGSGTRLTVV.

The rearrangement uses TRBV29-1 and TRBJ1-1; tentative D call: TRBD1 (6 bases). This CDR3 has 11 residues. Germline-derived CDR1 and CDR2 are SQVTM and ANQGSEA. Trimming cost V 6 bases and J 5 bases, with 10 bases left between them. The CDR3 DNA follows: TGCAGCGTCCTTGGACAGACTGAAGCTTTCTTT. This gives the protein CSVLGQTEAFF.

The rearrangement joins TRBV5-1 to TRBJ1-6, with D unclear. V was shortened by 0 bases and J by 3 bases, with 16 bases between the two germline ends. The CDR3 has 18 amino acids. Germline V gives CDR1 SGHRS, CDR2 YFSETQ. As DNA, the CDR3 is TGCGCCAGCAGCTTGGCCGGAGCCCAGGTCAACTATAATTCACCCCTCCACTTT. This encodes CASSLAGAQVNYNSPLHF. Based on the CDR3 plus reference TRBV5-1 and TRBJ1-6, the full variable domain is KAGVTQTPRYLIKTRGQQVTLSCSPISGHRSVSWYQQTPGQGLQFLFEYFSETQRNKGNFPGRFSGRQFSNSRSEMNVSTLELGDSALYLCASSLAGAQVNYNSPLHFGNGTRLTVT.

This chain joins TRBV5-4 and TRBJ1-4; possible D gene TRBD1, 5 bases. The CDR3 is 15 residues long. Trimming pared 4 bases from V and 3 bases from J, leaving 13 bases between. Looked up from germline, CDR1 is SGHNT and CDR2 is YYREEE (reference sequence). CDR3 sequence reads: CASSLRGSANEKLFF. The CDR3 DNA reads as TGTGCCAGCAGCCTTAGGGGATCTGCTAATGAAAAACTGTTTTTT.

This clone came up once. The chain joins TRBV27 to TRBJ1-2, with D possibly being TRBD1 (6 bases). Germline V gives CDR1 MNHEY, CDR2 SMNVEV (reference sequence). Trimming removed 9 bases at V and 2 bases at J, with 10 bases between. The CDR3 runs to 12 residues. DNA for the CDR3: TGTGCCAGTAGGACAGTAAACTATGGCTACACCTTC. This translates into CASRTVNYGYTF.

This chain uses TRBV6-5 with TRBJ2-1, with TRBD2 identical over 8 bases. CDR1 is MNHEY, CDR2 SVGAGI, per germline. The trim removed 10 bases at V and 0 bases at J, leaving 8 bases unmatched. The length of the CDR3 is 15 residues. CDR3 protein: CATVAGTSSYNEQFF. CDR3 in DNA: TGTGCCACCGTAGCCGGGACTAGCTCCTACAATGAGCAGTTCTTC.

The chain employs TRBV29-1 and TRBJ2-2, with D perhaps matching TRBD1 or TRBD2 (6 bases each). Germline CDR1 SQVTM, CDR2 ANQGSEA. The CDR3 totals 12 residues. The V end was cut by 4 bases, the J end by 6 bases, with 9 bases between. CDR3: CSVVRGAGELFF. In DNA, the CDR3 is TGCAGCGTTGTTAGGGGGGCCGGGGAGCTGTTTTTT.

The CDR3 sequence: CASSLAAGADNEQFF. The DNA for the CDR3 is TGTGCCAGCAGCTTAGCGGCGGGAGCGGACAATGAGCAGTTCTTC. V gene TRBV7-9 combines with J gene TRBJ2-1, with TRBD2 matching over 7 bases. Looked up from germline, CDR1 is SEHNR and CDR2 is FQNEAQ (reference sequence). V gave up 0 bases and J gave up 5 bases; unmatched junction bases: 4. CDR3 length: 15 residues.

V usage is TRBV25-1 and J usage is TRBJ2-7; D unclear. This CDR3 spans 14 amino acids. Germline values: CDR1 MGHDK, CDR2 SYGVNS. V was trimmed by 4 bases and J by 2 bases, leaving 12 bases between them. CDR3 nucleotide sequence: TGTGCCAGCAGTGCCGTACTCCCCCCCTACGAGCAGTACTTC. This codes for CASSAVLPPYEQYF.

V and J are TRBV3-1 (or the pseudogene TRBV3-2) and TRBJ2-1; the match to TRBD2 covers 13 bases. The germline gives CDR1 LGHDT, CDR2 YNNKEL (reference sequence). The length of the CDR3 is 17 residues. V lost 2 bases, J lost 7 bases, and 8 bases stayed unmatched. DNA of the CDR3: TGTGCCAGCAGCCAATATTCCGGGACTAGCGGGGATAATGAGCAGTTCTTC. Its protein product is CASSQYSGTSGDNEQFF.

V usage is TRBV19 and J usage is TRBJ2-7; TRBD2 is a possible D gene (6 bases). Trimming removed 1 base from V and 4 bases from J, with 14 bases in between. The CDR3 is 15 residues long. Germline V lookup: CDR1 LNHDA, CDR2 SQIVND (reference sequence). In nucleotides, the CDR3 is TGTGCCAGTAGTATAGTTAATAGCGGATTATACGAGCAGTACTTC. It is translated as CASSIVNSGLYEQYF.

The rearrangement links TRBV6-2 or TRBV6-3 to TRBJ1-2; 8 bases align to TRBD1. The germline V gene has CDR1 MNHEY and CDR2 SVGEGT. J gave up 0 bases and V 5 bases, and 5 bases lay outside the gene matches. This CDR3 has 15 amino acids. The CDR3 is CASSRETGANYGYTF. As DNA, the CDR3 is TGTGCCAGCAGTCGGGAGACAGGGGCTAACTATGGCTACACCTTC.

The V call is TRBV4-3, the J call TRBJ1-2, with D uncertain. This CDR3 comprises 15 residues. Germline lookup yields CDR1 LGHNA and CDR2 YSLEER. V was pared by 0 bases and J by 3 bases, with 11 bases between. The CDR3 region has the DNA TGCGCCAGCAGCCAAGATTGGGGAAGGCACTATGGCTACACCTTC. This codes for CASSQDWGRHYGYTF.